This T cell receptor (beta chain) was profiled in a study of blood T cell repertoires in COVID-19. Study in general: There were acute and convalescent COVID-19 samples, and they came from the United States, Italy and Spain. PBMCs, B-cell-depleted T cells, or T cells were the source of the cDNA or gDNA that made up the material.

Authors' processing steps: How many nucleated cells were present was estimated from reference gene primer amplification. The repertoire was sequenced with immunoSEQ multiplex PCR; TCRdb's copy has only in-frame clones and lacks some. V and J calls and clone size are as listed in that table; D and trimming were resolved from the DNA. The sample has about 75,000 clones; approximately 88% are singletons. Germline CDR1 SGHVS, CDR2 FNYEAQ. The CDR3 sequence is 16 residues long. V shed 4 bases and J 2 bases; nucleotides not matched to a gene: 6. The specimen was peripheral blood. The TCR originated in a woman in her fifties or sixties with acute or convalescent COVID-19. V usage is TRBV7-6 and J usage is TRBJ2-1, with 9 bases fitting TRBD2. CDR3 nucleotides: TGTGCCAGCAGCTCCGGGCGGGGGGGCCCCTACAATGAGCAGTTCTTC. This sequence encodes CASSSGRGGPYNEQFF.